The rows below give T cell receptor beta chains drawn from one sample of a study of T cell responses to AZD1222 COVID-19 vaccine. Using immunoSEQ multiplex PCR, the repertoire was profiled, and TCRdb retains in-frame clones only, with some absent. The sample comprises 150,000 to 250,000 clones, about 89% of which are singletons, and approximately 3.7% rests with the top ten. Material: peripheral blood, obtained 28 days after the second AZD1222 dose. These receptors all come from an adult who received the AZD1222 COVID-19 vaccine. The CDR3 runs from the conserved cysteine through the conserved F or W. A D gene is named only where the DNA matches it firmly. Rows give clone size only sometimes, using once, few, many, or a class for an expanded clone.

V gene	D gene	J gene	clone size	CDR3 protein	CDR3 DNA
TRBV4-1	TRBD1	TRBJ2-7	NA	CASSQVGQGWGEQYF	TGCGCCAGCAGCCAGGTGGGACAGGGGTGGGGGGAGCAGTACTTC
TRBV9	NA	TRBJ1-2	NA	CASSVRSGNGYTF	TGTGCCAGCAGCGTACGGTCGGGGAACGGCTACACCTTC
TRBV5-1	TRBD2	TRBJ2-5	once	CASSLAGTSGGQETQYF	TGCGCCAGCAGCTTGGCGGGGACTAGCGGGGGCCAAGAGACCCAGTACTTC
TRBV7-6	NA	TRBJ2-1	NA	CASSLNRGNEQFF	TGTGCCAGCAGCTTAAATCGTGGCAATGAGCAGTTCTTC
TRBV19	TRBD1	TRBJ1-4	few	CASRRPGQGTEKLFF	TGTGCCAGTAGGCGTCCGGGACAGGGGACAGAAAAACTGTTTTTT
TRBV13	NA	TRBJ2-2	NA	CASSPDRTGELFF	TGTGCCAGCAGCCCCGACAGGACCGGGGAGCTGTTTTTT
TRBV6-1	TRBD2	TRBJ2-4	NA	CASSETTGREENIQYF	TGTGCCAGCAGTGAAACTACAGGGCGGGAGGAAAACATTCAGTACTTC
TRBV2	NA	TRBJ1-5	NA	CASSEVVGGAQPQHF	TGTGCCAGCAGTGAAGTCGTGGGAGGTGCTCAGCCCCAGCATTTT
TRBV10-3	TRBD1	TRBJ2-5	once	CATRQGQETQYF	TGTGCCACGAGACAGGGCCAAGAGACCCAGTACTTC
TRBV27	TRBD1	TRBJ1-1	NA	CASSSGQVDTEAFF	TGTGCCAGCAGTTCCGGACAGGTGGACACTGAAGCTTTCTTT
TRBV29-1	TRBD1	TRBJ2-7	NA	CSVEGQGGTYEQYF	TGCAGCGTCGAGGGACAGGGGGGGACCTACGAGCAGTACTTC
TRBV15	NA	TRBJ1-5	NA	CATSRKGTPSPQHF	TGTGCCACCAGCAGGAAGGGGACACCGAGCCCCCAGCATTTT
TRBV29-1	NA	TRBJ2-1	NA	CSATSDNEQFF	TGCAGCGCGACAAGCGACAATGAGCAGTTCTTC
TRBV5-1	NA	TRBJ1-2	NA	CASSSSYRDGYGYTF	TGCGCCAGCAGCTCGTCATACCGGGACGGCTATGGCTACACCTTC
TRBV11-2	NA	TRBJ2-3	NA	CASSLGKGSTDTQYF	TGTGCCAGCAGCTTAGGAAAGGGTAGCACAGATACGCAGTATTTT
TRBV29-1	TRBD1	TRBJ1-2	NA	CSFSGTVSGYTF	TGCAGCTTCTCCGGGACAGTCTCCGGCTACACCTTC
TRBV6-2/TRBV6-3	TRBD2	TRBJ2-2	once	CASSYPGLAPSAGELFF	TGTGCCAGCAGTTACCCCGGACTAGCGCCCTCCGCCGGGGAGCTGTTTTTT
TRBV7-9	NA	TRBJ1-3	NA	CASSLALGQGRSGNTIYF	TGTGCCAGCAGCTTAGCTCTGGGTCAGGGTCGCTCTGGAAACACCATATATTTT
TRBV19	NA	TRBJ1-6	few	CATCQGRANNSPLHF	TGTGCCACCTGCCAGGGACGGGCCAATAATTCACCCCTCCACTTT
TRBV5-1	NA	TRBJ2-1	NA	CASSLGWVSNPTYNEQFF	TGCGCCAGCAGCTTGGGCTGGGTTTCAAACCCGACCTACAATGAGCAGTTCTTC
TRBV27	NA	TRBJ2-7	NA	CASSLQGMARYEQYF	TGTGCCAGCAGTTTACAGGGTATGGCCCGCTACGAGCAGTACTTC
TRBV18	NA	TRBJ1-2	few	CASSQLGHLYYGYTF	TGTGCCAGCTCGCAACTGGGGCATCTTTACTATGGCTACACCTTC
TRBV5-5	TRBD2	TRBJ2-1	NA	CASSMTSGPSSNEQFF	TGTGCCAGCAGCATGACTAGCGGGCCCAGTAGCAATGAGCAGTTCTTC
TRBV6-5	NA	TRBJ1-1	NA	CASSNRLNTEAFF	TGTGCCAGCAGTAACCGGCTGAACACTGAAGCTTTCTTT
TRBV5-4	TRBD2	TRBJ2-1	NA	CASSLRLLAGGDNEQFF	TGTGCCAGCAGCTTGCGTCTGCTAGCGGGAGGGGACAATGAGCAGTTCTTC
TRBV4-2	NA	TRBJ1-4	NA	CASSQLGEKLFF	TGTGCCAGCAGCCAATTGGGTGAAAAACTGTTTTTT
TRBV11-3	TRBD1	TRBJ2-7	NA	CASSLESGQGEQYF	TGTGCCAGCAGCTTAGAGTCTGGACAGGGCGAGCAGTACTTC
TRBV6-4	NA	TRBJ2-2	NA	CASSPGHSPSTGELFF	TGTGCCAGCAGTCCAGGACACAGCCCGTCCACCGGGGAGCTGTTTTTT
TRBV19	NA	TRBJ2-5	NA	CASSISAWGGETQYF	TGTGCCAGTAGTATTTCCGCTTGGGGTGGAGAGACCCAGTACTTC
TRBV7-3	NA	TRBJ2-2	few	CASSATFTGELFF	TGTGCCAGCAGCGCGACATTCACCGGGGAGCTGTTTTTT
TRBV5-1	TRBD1	TRBJ2-7	NA	CASSRDSPYEQYF	TGCGCCAGCAGCCGGGACAGCCCCTACGAGCAGTACTTC
TRBV5-1	NA	TRBJ1-6	NA	CASSVDGFNSPLHF	TGCGCCAGCAGCGTTGACGGGTTTAATTCACCCCTCCACTTT
TRBV6-5	TRBD2	TRBJ2-1	NA	CASSYAILAGEQFF	TGTGCCAGCAGTTACGCAATACTAGCGGGTGAGCAGTTCTTC
TRBV15	NA	TRBJ1-5	NA	CATSRERGNQPQHF	TGTGCCACCAGCAGAGAGCGGGGGAATCAGCCCCAGCATTTT
TRBV7-9	NA	TRBJ1-3	NA	CASSLAPGNTIYF	TGTGCCAGCAGCTTGGCCCCTGGAAACACCATATATTTT
TRBV28	NA	TRBJ2-7	NA	CASSLTGSQYF	TGTGCCAGCAGTTTAACAGGGTCACAGTACTTC
TRBV7-2	TRBD1	TRBJ1-3	NA	CASSPMGQGISGNTIYF	TGTGCCAGCAGCCCGATGGGACAGGGCATCTCTGGAAACACCATATATTTT
TRBV4-1	TRBD2	TRBJ2-2	NA	CASSQGGLAGVGGTGELFF	TGCGCCAGCAGCCAAGGTGGACTAGCGGGAGTTGGTGGGACCGGGGAGCTGTTTTTT
TRBV27	NA	TRBJ1-1	once	CASSVSVEGNTEAFF	TGTGCCAGCAGTGTGTCCGTGGAAGGGAACACTGAAGCTTTCTTT
TRBV5-4	TRBD1	TRBJ2-7	NA	CASSPDRGRGEQYF	TGTGCCAGCAGCCCTGACAGGGGGCGCGGCGAGCAGTACTTC
TRBV5-1	TRBD1	TRBJ2-5	NA	CASSSTGPETQYF	TGCGCCAGCAGCTCGACAGGGCCAGAGACCCAGTACTTC
TRBV6-5	TRBD2	TRBJ2-1	NA	CATTSGDNEQFF	TGTGCCACAACTAGCGGCGACAATGAGCAGTTCTTC
TRBV7-9	NA	TRBJ1-2	NA	CASSLERGGGHNYGYTF	TGTGCCAGCAGCTTAGAAAGGGGAGGGGGACATAACTATGGCTACACCTTC
TRBV19	NA	TRBJ2-5	once	CASRIRGGRETQYF	TGTGCCAGTAGAATCCGGGGAGGTCGGGAGACCCAGTACTTC
TRBV2	NA	TRBJ2-2	NA	CASSARPSNTGELFF	TGTGCCAGCAGTGCTAGACCCTCGAACACCGGGGAGCTGTTTTTT
TRBV3-1/TRBV3-2	NA	TRBJ2-7	once	CASSLTTSRVSYEQYF	TGTGCCAGCAGCCTCACGACCAGCAGGGTGAGTTACGAGCAGTACTTC
TRBV6-5	NA	TRBJ1-6	NA	CASSYEGGINSPLHF	TGTGCCAGCAGTTACGAAGGGGGGATTAATTCACCCCTCCACTTT
TRBV11-2	NA	TRBJ2-7	NA	CASSLDRRGPYEQYF	TGTGCCAGCAGCTTAGATAGGCGCGGTCCCTACGAGCAGTACTTC
TRBV5-1	TRBD2	TRBJ2-1	NA	CASSSSGECNEQFF	TGCGCCAGCAGCTCTAGCGGAGAATGCAATGAGCAGTTCTTC
TRBV6-1	NA	TRBJ2-3	NA	CASSELEGTQYF	TGTGCCAGCAGTGAGCTCGAGGGCACGCAGTATTTT
TRBV4-2	NA	TRBJ2-2	once	CASSQGTANTGELFF	TGTGCCAGCAGCCAAGGGACGGCGAACACCGGGGAGCTGTTTTTT
TRBV27	NA	TRBJ1-1	once	CASIPVRGGSTEAFF	TGTGCCAGCATCCCGGTTCGCGGGGGTAGCACTGAAGCTTTCTTT
TRBV28	NA	TRBJ1-1	NA	CASSAGDRLTEAFF	TGTGCCAGCAGTGCCGGCGACAGGCTGACTGAAGCTTTCTTT
TRBV7-3	NA	TRBJ2-1	NA	CASSLRGGISYNEQFF	TGTGCCAGCAGCTTAAGGGGAGGTATATCCTACAATGAGCAGTTCTTC
TRBV6-2/TRBV6-3	TRBD2	TRBJ2-7	NA	CASSGPGLAGVYEQYF	TGTGCCAGCAGTGGCCCGGGACTAGCGGGAGTGTACGAGCAGTACTTC
TRBV19	NA	TRBJ1-5	NA	CAIARDSNQPQHF	TGTGCCATTGCCCGGGATAGCAATCAGCCCCAGCATTTT
TRBV10-1	NA	TRBJ2-7	NA	CASSVPPRGISYEQYF	TGCGCCAGCAGTGTACCCCCGCGCGGGATATCCTACGAGCAGTACTTC
TRBV9	NA	TRBJ2-3	NA	CASSVSEGRGTQYF	TGTGCCAGCAGCGTCTCTGAGGGGAGAGGGACGCAGTATTTT
TRBV5-1	TRBD2	TRBJ2-1	NA	CASSLLAGAINEQFF	TGCGCCAGCAGCTTGTTAGCGGGAGCAATAAATGAGCAGTTCTTC